This TCR beta chain emerged from a study of siplizumab effects on memory and regulatory T cells. Study-level results: A major contribution to the alloresponse seemed to be made by naive T cells, which seemed more diverse than memory cells. For siplizumab cultures, the suppressive function of their proliferating Tregs was not confirmed. Only a minor fraction of alloreactive clones mapped to unstimulated subsets.

As for this clone: What it binds is unknown.

TCRdb keeps only in-frame clones here, not all; method: immunoSEQ multiplex PCR. The sample includes some 80,000 clones, about 95% seen only once; the top ten take 18%. Germline loops: CDR1 SEHNR, CDR2 FQNEAQ (reference sequence). The CDR3 sequence is 15 residues long. With V trimmed by 4 bases and J by 3 bases, 9 bases remained unmatched. This TCR was recovered from a human donor in good health. J is TRBJ2-7 and V is TRBV7-9; 7 positions match TRBD1. The material sequenced was CD8+ T cells sorted from blood. The CDR3 coding sequence is TGTGCCAGCAGCTCCCCGACAGGGACCCTCTACGAGCAGTACTTC. Its translation is CASSSPTGTLYEQYF.